The T cell receptor (beta chain) described here comes from a study of brain T cells in children with intractable seizures. Between the trimmed V and J ends, which lost 8 bases and 2 bases, there was a span of 19 bases. The CDR3 is made up of 16 amino acids. Germline assignment: CDR1 KGHSY and CDR2 FQNENV. Only cases whose brain tissue showed the highest T cell transcript signatures were sequenced. Before surgery, patients took at least one anti-epileptic drug. Repertoires were generated with immunoSEQ multiplex PCR, while TCRdb's copy carries only in-frame clones and drops some. The table lists approximately 77,000 clones, just over 90% of them singletons.

The sample here was peripheral blood, taken at surgery. This chain uses TRBV16 with TRBJ2-1; a weak D match, TRBD2 (6 bases). This clonotype was obtained from a boy younger than two with tuberous sclerosis and intractable seizures. DNA for the CDR3: TGTGCCAGCGCCCTTTTTGGGAGGCCTCCCTACAATGAGCAGTTCTTC. It specifies CASALFGRPPYNEQFF.